This TCR beta chain was captured in a study of cytomegalovirus exposure and HLA in healthy donors. The repertoire was sequenced with immunoSEQ multiplex PCR; TCRdb's copy has only in-frame clones and lacks some. The data show roughly 150,000 clones, about 89% seen once. V dropped 5 bases and J dropped 7 bases, with 15 bases sitting between them. The CDR3 consists of 14 residues. Germline-derived CDR1 and CDR2 are MNHNS and SASEGT. Sequencing was performed on PBMCs. The chain uses TRBV6-1 and TRBJ1-5; weak D call: TRBD1 (5 bases). This receptor was identified in a man younger than 35 in good health and CMV-seronegative. CDR3 DNA sequence: TGTGCCAGCAGTTATCAGGGTTTCCGGCAGCCCCAGCATTTT. Translating it yields CASSYQGFRQPQHF.